Below, 5 T cell receptor beta chains from the same sample are listed, as sequenced in a study of cytomegalovirus exposure and HLA in healthy donors. The PCR made use of 60 Vbeta and 13 Jbeta primers. Measured with immunoSEQ multiplex PCR; TCRdb has only the in-frame clones, and not every one. The repertoire holds about 130,000 clones, with 80% as singletons. Sequences were obtained from PBMCs. These receptors came from a man aged 35-49 years in good health and CMV-seronegative.

V gene TRBV9 combines with J gene TRBJ2-5, with a weak D call TRBD2 (6 bases). The CDR3 runs 15 residues. V was shortened by 1 base and J by 1 base, with 11 bases between the two germline ends. Germline assignment: CDR1 SGDLS and CDR2 YYNGEE. Here the CDR3 reads CASSVHRGFQETQYF. DNA of the CDR3: TGTGCCAGCAGCGTACACCGGGGGTTCCAAGAGACCCAGTACTTC. The variable domain in full, with the rest retrieved from reference TRBV9 and TRBJ2-5, is DSGVTQTPKHLITATGQRVTLRCSPRSGDLSVYWYQQSLDQGLQFLIQYYNGEERAKGNILERFSAQQFPDLHSELNLSSLELGDSALYFCASSVHRGFQETQYFGPGTRLLVL.

The chain has TRBV27 and TRBJ1-5; D gene uncertain. In germline, CDR1 is MNHEY, CDR2 SMNVEV (reference sequence). The CDR3 has 13 amino acids. V was shortened by 3 bases and J by 4 bases, with 7 bases between the two germline ends. The CDR3 DNA reads TGTGCCAGCAGTTTGTCCGAGAATCAGCCCCAGCATTTT. It codes for CASSLSENQPQHF.

V is TRBV30 and J is TRBJ2-3, with 11 bases aligning to TRBD2. The CDR3 has 14 amino acids. The V segment lost 7 bases and the J segment 4 bases; nucleotides outside the gene matches: 7. CDR1 and CDR2 from the germline V gene are GTSNPN and SVGIG (reference sequence). The DNA for the CDR3 is TGTGCCTCTGAACTAGCGGGAGTACCAGATACGCAGTATTTT. Its protein product is CASELAGVPDTQYF.

In this sample, this clone turned up once. The rearrangement joins TRBV19 to TRBJ1-4, with unresolved D. Germline loops: CDR1 LNHDA, CDR2 SQIVND (reference sequence). Trimming left V 5 bases short and J 8 bases short, with 18 bases between. This CDR3 comprises 15 residues. CDR3 in amino acids: CASSPDRGSKEKLFF. The CDR3 coding sequence is TGTGCCAGTAGTCCCGACCGAGGGTCAAAGGAAAAACTGTTTTTT. The full variable domain, with the rest looked up from reference TRBV19 and TRBJ1-4, is DGGITQSPKYLFRKEGQNVTLSCEQNLNHDAMYWYRQDPGQGLRLIYYSQIVNDFQKGDIAEGYSVSREKKESFPLTVTSAQKNPTAFYLCASSPDRGSKEKLFFGSGTQLSVL.

The rearrangement uses TRBV19 and TRBJ1-6; D perhaps matches TRBD1 (6 bases). Germline V gene lookup returns CDR1 LNHDA and CDR2 SQIVND (reference sequence). The CDR3 runs to 14 residues. With 3 bases removed from V and 7 bases from J, the gap between germline ends came to 10 bases. The CDR3 nucleotides read TGTGCCAGTAGTATGAGGGGGAGCAATTCACCCCTCCACTTT. Translated, it gives CASSMRGSNSPLHF.